This TCR beta chain was obtained from a study of beta chain features in type 1 diabetes. Study-wide context: The study examined about 100 million sorted cells across all samples. Regarding the study as a whole: Shorter TCRB CDR3s, moderately but significantly so, marked every one of the four CD4+ subsets in Type 1 diabetes patients. Reduced insertions and increased deletions marked VDJ junctions in type 1 diabetes patients. Patients showed naive, central memory and Treg TCRB repertoires that appeared more similar than those of healthy donors.

CDR1 and CDR2 (germline): MDHEN, SYDVKM. The CDR3 is 16 residues long. J gave up 4 bases and V 0 bases, and 3 bases lay outside the gene matches. All of the sorted populations showed purity greater than 98%. Reverse transcription of all isolated RNA meant that expressed TCRB transcripts were sequenced. Assay: immunoSEQ multiplex PCR; the TCRdb copy retains only in-frame clones and omits some. The sample lists approximately 270,000 clones, approximately 15% occurring once. This clone was observed a handful of times. Antigen: not known. Sequencing used naive CD4+ T cells from blood. The TCR sequence derives from a young man with type 1 diabetes. This chain connects TRBV28 to TRBJ2-2; 9 bases map to TRBD2. This CDR3 reads CASSLWAGGSTGELFF. The CDR3 bases are TGTGCCAGCAGTTTATGGGCGGGAGGGTCCACCGGGGAGCTGTTTTTT.